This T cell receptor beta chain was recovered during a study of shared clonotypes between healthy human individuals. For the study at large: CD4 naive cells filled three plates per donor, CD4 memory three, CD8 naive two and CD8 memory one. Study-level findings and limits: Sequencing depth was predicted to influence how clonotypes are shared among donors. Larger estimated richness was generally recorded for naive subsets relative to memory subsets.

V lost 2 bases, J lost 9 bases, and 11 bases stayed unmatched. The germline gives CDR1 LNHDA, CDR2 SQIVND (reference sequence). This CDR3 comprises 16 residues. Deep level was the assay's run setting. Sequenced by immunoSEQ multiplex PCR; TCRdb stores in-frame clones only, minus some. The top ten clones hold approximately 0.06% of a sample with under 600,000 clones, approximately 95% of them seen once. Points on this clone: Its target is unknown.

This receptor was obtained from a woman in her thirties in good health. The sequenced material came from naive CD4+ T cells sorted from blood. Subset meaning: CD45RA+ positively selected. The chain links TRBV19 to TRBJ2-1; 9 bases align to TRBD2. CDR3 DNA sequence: TGTGCCAGTAGTATAAGTCGCGGGAGGGCCCCGGGTGAGCAGTTCTTC. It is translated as CASSISRGRAPGEQFF.